The 24 T cell receptor beta chains reported below all come from one sample, sequenced in a study of early T cells in non-severe SARS-CoV-2 infection. TCRdb independently ran MiXCR on the 5' RACE reads; one entry per CDR3 protein. The repertoire includes around 76,000 distinct CDR3 sequences, 11% of them detected once, and approximately 4.5% sits in the top ten. The material sequenced was whole blood. These receptors were collected from an adult who was a healthcare worker with PCR-confirmed SARS-CoV-2 infection or an uninfected control (not recorded which).

The V and J genes are TRBV15 and TRBJ2-1, with a weak D call TRBD2 (5 bases). The CDR3 covers 15 residues. With 3 bases removed from V and 4 bases from J, the gap between germline ends came to 13 bases. CDR1 is LNHNV, CDR2 YYDKDF, per germline (reference sequence). The CDR3 spells CATSREVGDYNEQFF. The CDR3 nucleotides are TGTGCCACCAGCAGGGAAGTCGGGGATTACAATGAGCAGTTCTTC.

This clonotype was detected a few times. The chain uses TRBV3-1 and TRBJ2-4, with D possibly matching TRBD2 (6 bases). The CDR3 has 14 amino acids. The V end was cut by 3 bases, the J end by 8 bases, with 14 bases between. CDR1 is LGHDT, CDR2 YNNKEL, per germline (reference sequence). In nucleotides, the CDR3 is TGTGCCAGCAGCCATTCGTACAGGAGGGACATTCAGTACTTC. It encodes CASSHSYRRDIQYF.

In regard to this clonotype: With a much larger clone just one base away, this may be a read error. The chain recombines TRBV2 with TRBJ2-2, with D possibly TRBD2 on 5 matching bases. CDR3 size: 14 residues. CDR1 is SNHLY and CDR2 is FYNNEI in the germline V gene. This CDR3 reads CVSRALVLGGELFF. CDR3 bases: TGTGTCAGCAGAGCACTAGTCCTAGGCGGGGAGCTGTTTTTT.

This clonotype was observed a handful of times. This chain uses TRBV27 with TRBJ2-7, with 9 bases aligning to TRBD1. With V trimmed by 6 bases and J by 1 base, 4 bases remained unmatched. The CDR3 contains 14 residues. The germline CDR1 and CDR2 sequences are MNHEY and SMNVEV (reference sequence). The CDR3 is CASSGQGLSYEQYF. Written as DNA, the CDR3 is TGTGCCAGCAGCGGACAGGGGTTATCCTACGAGCAGTACTTC.

This clonotype was picked up a small number of times. The V gene is TRBV25-1, the J gene TRBJ2-3; no definite D call. Germline loops: CDR1 MGHDK, CDR2 SYGVNS. The CDR3 sequence is 14 residues long. Deletions cut 1 base from V and 0 bases from J, with 5 bases between. This chain's CDR3 is CASSELTSTDTQYF. The CDR3 DNA reads as TGTGCCAGCAGTGAATTGACGAGCACAGATACGCAGTATTTT.

This clonotype was picked up many times. Sequence at one end of the junction differs from germline and may be a read error. The CDR3 spells CASSRNGDPNEKLFF. CDR3 DNA sequence: TGTGCTAGCAGCCGAAACGGGGACCCTAATGAAAAACTGTTTTTT. The J gene is TRBJ1-4, the V gene TRBV7-7; maybe TRBD1 (5 bases). CDR3 size: 15 residues. In germline, CDR1 is SSHAT, CDR2 FNYEAQ (reference sequence). The variable domain in full, with the rest retrieved from reference TRBV7-7 and TRBJ1-4, is GAGVSQSPRYKVTKRGQDVTLRCDPISSHATLYWYQQALGQGPEFLTYFNYEAQPDKSGLPSDRFSAERPEGSISTLTIQRTEQRDSAMYRCASSRNGDPNEKLFFGSGTQLSVL.

The rearrangement uses TRBV3-1 and TRBJ2-7, with D hard to call. The CDR3 sequence is 12 residues long. From germline, CDR1 is LGHDT and CDR2 YNNKEL (reference sequence). Trimming removed 3 bases at V and 5 bases at J, with 8 bases between. DNA for the CDR3: TGTGCCAGCAGCCAGGGTTTAGACGAGCAGTACTTC. This encodes CASSQGLDEQYF.

The V gene is TRBV11-2, the J gene TRBJ2-1, with D maybe TRBD1 (5 bases). V lost 6 bases, J lost 2 bases, and 8 bases lay in between. CDR1 is SGHAT, CDR2 FQNNGV, per germline. The CDR3 extends over 13 amino acids. The CDR3 region is CASRPQAYNEQFF. The CDR3 DNA follows: TGTGCCAGCAGACCACAGGCCTACAATGAGCAGTTCTTC.

This clonotype was seen only a few times. V gene TRBV3-1 combines with J gene TRBJ2-1; 10 bases are shared with TRBD2. The CDR3 length is 16 residues. Unmatched junction bases numbered 2, after V lost 3 bases and J lost 0 bases. Germline V CDR1 and CDR2: LGHDT, YNNKEL (reference sequence). CDR3 protein: CASSHLAGVSYNEQFF. For the CDR3, the DNA is TGTGCCAGCAGCCATCTAGCGGGGGTCTCCTACAATGAGCAGTTCTTC.

Many counts were recorded for this clonotype. The chain carries TRBV20-1 and TRBJ2-7, with 7 positions matching TRBD2. J lost 2 bases, V lost 1 base, and 2 bases had no gene match. Germline V lookup: CDR1 DFQATT, CDR2 SNEGSKA (reference sequence). CDR3 size: 13 residues. CDR3 in DNA: TGCAGTGCTAGAGGGGAGGGGACCTACGAGCAGTACTTC. Amino acids: CSARGEGTYEQYF.

This clonotype was recorded at least ten times. V and J are TRBV11-2 and TRBJ2-7; possibly TRBD1 for D (5 bases). Germline CDR1 reads SGHAT; CDR2 reads FQNNGV. The CDR3 length is 14 residues. Trimming pared 0 bases from V and 1 base from J, leaving 7 bases between. Written as DNA, the CDR3 is TGTGCCAGCAGCTTAGAGCGACAGTCCTACGAGCAGTACTTC. Its translation: CASSLERQSYEQYF.

This clonotype has at least ten counts. The gene calls are TRBV27 and TRBJ2-1; D is perhaps TRBD1 (5 bases). Germline values: CDR1 MNHEY, CDR2 SMNVEV (reference sequence). Trimming removed 7 bases at V and 1 base at J, with 17 bases between. The CDR3 consists of 16 residues. CDR3 protein: CASNKIGAGSYNEQFF. The DNA of the CDR3 is TGTGCCAGCAACAAAATAGGGGCAGGGTCCTACAATGAGCAGTTCTTC.

The chain links TRBV3-1 to TRBJ1-3, with D perhaps matching TRBD1 (6 bases). The CDR3 consists of 15 residues. Trimming took 5 bases from V and 2 from J, leaving 13 bases between them. Germline values: CDR1 LGHDT, CDR2 YNNKEL (reference sequence). CDR3 DNA: TGTGCCAGCAGCTCCACGGACAGCCCTGGAAACACCATATATTTT. It specifies CASSSTDSPGNTIYF.

This clonotype appeared many times. V usage is TRBV5-4 and J usage is TRBJ1-1, with 9 bases fitting TRBD1. Germline CDR1 is SGHNT and CDR2 is YYREEE (reference sequence). The CDR3 has 14 amino acids. J was trimmed by 6 bases and V by 3 bases; bases with no gene match: 6. The CDR3 is CASSSRDRVPEAFF. DNA of the CDR3: TGTGCCAGCAGCTCCCGGGACAGGGTACCTGAAGCTTTCTTT. Drawing the rest from reference TRBV5-4 and TRBJ1-1, the complete variable domain is ETGVTQSPTHLIKTRGQQVTLRCSSQSGHNTVSWYQQALGQGPQFIFQYYREEENGRGNFPPRFSGLQFPNYSSELNVNALELDDSALYLCASSSRDRVPEAFFGQGTRLTVV.

V usage is TRBV6-2 or TRBV6-3 and J usage is TRBJ2-4; perhaps D is TRBD1 or TRBD2 (5 bases each). The CDR3 runs 15 residues. V lost 6 bases to trimming and J lost 8 bases, with 20 bases between them. Germline V gene data show CDR1 as MNHEY and CDR2 as SVGEGT. The CDR3 DNA follows: TGTGCCAGCAGAACCCACAGGACTTACGGCGACATTCAGTACTTC. This sequence encodes CASRTHRTYGDIQYF.

This clonotype was observed many times. V and J are TRBV6-1 and TRBJ2-3, with 8 bases identical to TRBD2. V lost 3 bases to trimming and J lost 1 base; unmatched junction nucleotides: 6. The CDR3 extends over 16 amino acids. The germline gives CDR1 MNHNS, CDR2 SASEGT. In nucleotides, the CDR3 is TGTGCCAGCAGTGAGAGAGCGGGGGAAGGCACAGATACGCAGTATTTT. It codes for CASSERAGEGTDTQYF.

This clonotype was observed a handful of times. The chain carries TRBV7-2 and TRBJ2-5; D may be TRBD1 (7 bases). The length of the CDR3 is 16 residues. Between the trimmed V and J ends, which lost 4 bases and 5 bases, there was a span of 20 bases. Germline-derived CDR1 and CDR2 are SGHTA and FQGNSA. The chain's CDR3 is CASSSAGQSYFETQYF. CDR3 DNA: TGTGCCAGCAGCTCGGCGGGACAGTCTTACTTCGAGACCCAGTACTTC.

There are many counts of this clonotype. The CDR3, as DNA: TGTGCCAGCACCGTGGACAGCGATTCGAACACCGGGGAGCTGTTTTTT. It yields the protein CASTVDSDSNTGELFF. This rearrangement joins TRBV6-4 to TRBJ2-2, with D tentatively TRBD1 (6 bases). The CDR3 runs 16 residues. Germline V gene data show CDR1 as MRHNA and CDR2 as SNTAGT. Trimming shortened V by 7 bases and J by 0 bases, and 15 bases separated the two germline ends.

This clonotype was found a few times. The chain is built from TRBV6-6 and TRBJ2-7; 10 nucleotides agree with TRBD2. The CDR3 consists of 16 residues. Germline V lookup: CDR1 MNHNY, CDR2 SVGAGI (reference sequence). V was pared by 4 bases and J by 3 bases, with 9 bases of the junction left unmatched. The chain's CDR3 is CASSFLAGATLYEQYF. CDR3 DNA sequence: TGTGCCAGCAGTTTTCTAGCGGGGGCGACACTCTACGAGCAGTACTTC.

The chain combines TRBV5-6 with TRBJ1-6; D call uncertain. Germline assignment: CDR1 SGHDT and CDR2 YYEEEE. The V and J ends lost 4 bases and 7 bases respectively, with 15 bases between them. The length of the CDR3 is 15 residues. In DNA form, the CDR3 reads TGTGCCAGCAGCCACCGACCCTGGGCAAATTCACCCCTCCACTTT. Encoded protein: CASSHRPWANSPLHF.

This clonotype was seen a few times. The chain uses TRBV12-3 or TRBV12-4 and TRBJ1-6; D remains ambiguous. V was shortened by 2 bases and J by 9 bases, with 14 bases between the two germline ends. CDR3 length: 15 amino acids. As DNA, the CDR3 is TGTGCCAGCAGTTTATATTTCGATGCTTCTTCACCCCTCCACTTT. This encodes CASSLYFDASSPLHF.

This clonotype was detected many times. This chain uses TRBV5-1 with TRBJ1-2; D perhaps matches TRBD1 (5 bases). The CDR3 extends over 13 amino acids. Germline V CDR1 and CDR2: SGHRS, YFSETQ. V lost 4 bases to trimming and J lost 1 base, with 8 bases between them. The CDR3 loop is CASSRQINYGYTF. CDR3 in DNA: TGCGCCAGCAGCAGACAGATTAACTATGGCTACACCTTC.

This rearrangement joins TRBV6-2 or TRBV6-3 to TRBJ2-3; 16 bases agree with TRBD2. With V trimmed by 5 bases and J by 0 bases, 8 bases remained unmatched. Germline CDR1 MNHEY, CDR2 SVGEGT. The CDR3 runs 19 residues. The CDR3 protein is CASSTPGLAGGTSTDTQYF. The CDR3 DNA sequence: TGTGCCAGCAGTACTCCGGGACTAGCGGGGGGGACTAGCACAGATACGCAGTATTTT.

J is TRBJ2-7 and V is TRBV28; D is unresolved. This CDR3 spans 13 amino acids. Trimming shortened V by 5 bases and J by 3 bases, and 11 bases separated the two germline ends. Germline loops: CDR1 MDHEN, CDR2 SYDVKM. This CDR3 reads CASSPPPYYEQYF. The CDR3 region has the DNA TGTGCCAGCAGTCCCCCACCGTACTACGAGCAGTACTTC.